These 29 T cell receptor beta chains were sequenced from one sample in a study of siplizumab effects on memory and regulatory T cells. The method was immunoSEQ multiplex PCR; TCRdb's version includes in-frame clones alone and lacks a portion of them. This table has 50,000 to 75,000 clones, approximately 96% appearing once. The sequenced sample consisted of naive CD8+ T cells sorted from blood. Every receptor here comes from a human donor in good health.

The chain links TRBV19 to TRBJ2-6; 7 bases align to TRBD1. Unmatched junction bases numbered 4, after V lost 5 bases and J lost 6 bases. The CDR3 has 14 amino acids. Looked up from germline, CDR1 is LNHDA and CDR2 is SQIVND (reference sequence). The CDR3 DNA follows: TGTGCCAGTAGTTCTACAGGGGCGGCCAACGTCCTGACTTTC. Translated, it gives CASSSTGAANVLTF.

V usage is TRBV9 and J usage is TRBJ2-1; 13 bases align to TRBD2. The germline CDR1 and CDR2 sequences are SGDLS and YYNGEE. Losses at the gene ends were 4 bases for V and 7 bases for J; bases not matched to a gene: 2. The CDR3 covers 14 residues. CDR3 in DNA: TGTGCCAGCAGCACTAGCGGGGGGGTTAATGAGCAGTTCTTC. Its translation is CASSTSGGVNEQFF.

This clone was picked up a small number of times. V is TRBV9 and J is TRBJ1-5; D remains ambiguous. This CDR3 spans 16 amino acids. The germline V gene has CDR1 SGDLS and CDR2 YYNGEE. The V and J ends lost 0 bases and 0 bases respectively, with 10 bases between them. The CDR3 region has the DNA TGTGCCAGCAGCGTAGGGGAAGATCTTAGCAATCAGCCCCAGCATTTT. Translating gives CASSVGEDLSNQPQHF.

V and J are TRBV5-6 and TRBJ2-5; D is possibly TRBD1 (6 bases). V lost 5 bases, J lost 3 bases, and 11 bases lay in between. The CDR3 consists of 13 residues. Germline V gene sequence: CDR1 SGHDT, CDR2 YYEEEE. For the CDR3, the DNA is TGTGCCAGCAGTACAGGGTTAGAAGAGACCCAGTACTTC. Amino acids: CASSTGLEETQYF.

With regard to this clone: Distinct nucleotide sequences in the sample also encode this CDR3. The genes are TRBV30 and TRBJ2-1, with 8 bases aligning to TRBD2. Germline V gene sequence: CDR1 GTSNPN, CDR2 SVGIG (reference sequence). The CDR3 runs to 12 residues. V was clipped by 2 bases and J by 9 bases; unmatched bases: 3. The CDR3 DNA is TGTGCCTGGAGTCTCGGGGGGGGTGAGCAGTTCTTC. Its protein is CAWSLGGGEQFF.

V usage is TRBV20-1 and J usage is TRBJ2-1; D might be TRBD1 or TRBD2, each matching 5 bases. Per germline, CDR1 DFQATT and CDR2 SNEGSKA (reference sequence). This CDR3 has 11 amino acids. Trimming removed 7 bases from V and 5 bases from J, with 9 bases in between. The chain's CDR3 is CSGDVDNEQFF. CDR3 sequence (DNA): TGCAGTGGGGACGTAGACAATGAGCAGTTCTTC.

The chain links TRBV7-6 to TRBJ2-5; weak D call: TRBD2 (7 bases). CDR1 and CDR2 from the germline V gene are SGHVS and FNYEAQ. The CDR3 spans 14 residues. Trimming cost V 4 bases and J 4 bases, with 13 bases left between them. CDR3 nucleotides: TGTGCCAGCAGCTGGGAGGGGGGGGGAGAGACCCAGTACTTC. Its protein product is CASSWEGGGETQYF.

V is TRBV30 and J is TRBJ2-7, with D perhaps matching TRBD1 (5 bases). CDR1 and CDR2 from the germline V gene are GTSNPN and SVGIG (reference sequence). The V end lost 3 bases, the J end lost 1 base, and 10 bases lay between the germline ends. The CDR3 length is 13 residues. The CDR3 protein is CAWRIQESYEQYF. The CDR3 nucleotides are TGTGCCTGGAGAATACAGGAATCCTACGAGCAGTACTTC. The full variable domain, completed using reference TRBV30 and TRBJ2-7, is SQTIHQWPATLVQPVGSPLSLECTVEGTSNPNLYWYRQAAGRGLQLLFYSVGIGQISSEVPQNLSASRPQDRQFILSSKKLLLSDSGFYLCAWRIQESYEQYFGPGTRLTVT.

The V and J genes are TRBV5-6 and TRBJ2-7; 8 positions match TRBD2. CDR3 length equals 14 residues. Trimming removed 4 bases from V and 3 bases from J; junction bases left unmatched: 6. The germline V gene has CDR1 SGHDT and CDR2 YYEEEE. The CDR3 region is CASSTGGGLYEQYF. CDR3 DNA: TGTGCCAGCAGCACTGGCGGGGGGCTCTACGAGCAGTACTTC. Combining the CDR3 with reference TRBV5-6 and TRBJ2-7 gives the whole variable domain DAGVTQSPTHLIKTRGQQVTLRCSPKSGHDTVSWYQQALGQGPQFIFQYYEEEERQRGNFPDRFSGHQFPNYSSELNVNALLLGDSALYLCASSTGGGLYEQYFGPGTRLTVT.

The chain carries TRBV6-1 and TRBJ2-5, with TRBD1 identical over 10 bases. CDR3 length: 14 residues. Trimming cost V 6 bases and J 1 base; bases outside gene matches: 2. Per germline, CDR1 MNHNS and CDR2 SASEGT. The CDR3 nucleotides read TGTGCCAGCAGGGGGGACAGGGGCCAAGAGACCCAGTACTTC. Protein sequence: CASRGDRGQETQYF.

The genes are TRBV7-9 and TRBJ1-6; 11 positions agree with TRBD1. Germline V gene sequence: CDR1 SEHNR, CDR2 FQNEAQ (reference sequence). Germline trimming cut 5 bases from V and 8 bases from J; bases unmatched to any gene: 8. The CDR3 length is 16 residues. The CDR3 sequence is CASSTIGTGGDSPLHF. For the CDR3, the DNA is TGTGCCAGCAGCACAATTGGGACAGGGGGAGATTCACCCCTCCACTTT. Supplemented by reference TRBV7-9 and TRBJ1-6, the full variable domain reads DTGVSQNPRHKITKRGQNVTFRCDPISEHNRLYWYRQTLGQGPEFLTYFQNEAQLEKSRLLSDRFSAERPKGSFSTLEIQRTEQGDSAMYLCASSTIGTGGDSPLHFGNGTRLTVT.

V usage is TRBV14 and J usage is TRBJ2-3; D is unclear. The CDR3 has 15 residues. CDR1 is SGHDN and CDR2 is FVKESK in the germline V gene. V lost 5 bases and J lost 1, with 13 bases in between. CDR3 residues: CASSVRGRGTDTQYF. In DNA form, the CDR3 reads TGTGCCAGCAGCGTGCGCGGACGGGGCACAGATACGCAGTATTTT.

The chain combines TRBV4-1 with TRBJ2-2, with D tentatively TRBD1 or TRBD2 (5 bases each). The CDR3 totals 16 residues. CDR1 MGHRA and CDR2 YSYEKL come from the germline V gene. Trimming removed 0 bases from V and 4 bases from J, with 12 bases in between. Written as DNA, the CDR3 is TGCGCCAGCAGCCAAGATTGGTGGGGGAGCACCGGGGAGCTGTTTTTT. Translation gives CASSQDWWGSTGELFF.

Concerning this clone itself: Additional DNA sequences in this sample encode the identical CDR3. The rearrangement links TRBV19 to TRBJ2-7, with 9 positions matching TRBD1. Germline values: CDR1 LNHDA, CDR2 SQIVND (reference sequence). V lost 3 bases and J lost 1; bases outside the gene matches: 1. CDR3 size: 14 residues. CDR3 bases: TGTGCCAGTAGTATGGGACAGGGATCCTACGAGCAGTACTTC. Encoded protein: CASSMGQGSYEQYF. The entire variable domain, with the rest obtained from reference TRBV19 and TRBJ2-7, is as follows: DGGITQSPKYLFRKEGQNVTLSCEQNLNHDAMYWYRQDPGQGLRLIYYSQIVNDFQKGDIAEGYSVSREKKESFPLTVTSAQKNPTAFYLCASSMGQGSYEQYFGPGTRLTVT.

V is TRBV6-1 and J is TRBJ2-7; possibly TRBD2 for D (7 bases). V lost 8 bases to trimming and J lost 2 bases, with 13 bases between them. This CDR3 is built from 13 residues. The germline V gene encodes CDR1 MNHNS and CDR2 SASEGT. The CDR3 nucleotides read TGTGCCAGCGTAGGGGGACTACCCTACGAGCAGTACTTC. Protein sequence: CASVGGLPYEQYF.

This clone appeared a single time. The chain employs TRBV13 and TRBJ2-7; D gene uncertain. The V end lost 1 base, the J end lost 2 bases, and 6 bases lay between the germline ends. The CDR3 extends over 13 amino acids. CDR1 and CDR2 (germline): PRHDT, FYEKMQ (reference sequence). CDR3 nucleotides: TGTGCCAGCAGCTTAGATCCAGCCTACGAGCAGTACTTC. As protein: CASSLDPAYEQYF.

The chain is built from TRBV4-1 and TRBJ2-1, with unresolved D. Germline CDR1 reads MGHRA; CDR2 reads YSYEKL. Trimming removed 3 bases from V and 10 bases from J, with 7 bases in between. This CDR3 region has 11 residues. CDR3 region: CASSQAQEQFF. CDR3 DNA: TGCGCCAGCAGCCAGGCCCAAGAGCAGTTCTTC.

This chain's CDR3 is CASSDLAGKETQYF. The CDR3 DNA reads as TGTGCCAGCAGTGATTTAGCGGGGAAAGAGACCCAGTACTTC. The chain combines TRBV2 with TRBJ2-5; 8 nucleotides agree with TRBD2. The length of the CDR3 is 14 residues. Trimming at V came to 3 bases and at J to 3 bases, leaving 3 bases not matched to a gene. Germline lookup yields CDR1 SNHLY and CDR2 FYNNEI. The whole variable domain, filled in from reference TRBV2 and TRBJ2-5, reads EPEVTQTPSHQVTQMGQEVILRCVPISNHLYFYWYRQILGQKVEFLVSFYNNEISEKSEIFDDQFSVERPDGSNFTLKIRSTKLEDSAMYFCASSDLAGKETQYFGPGTRLLVL.

The chain carries TRBV5-1 and TRBJ1-1; a weak D match, TRBD1 (5 bases). Germline V lookup: CDR1 SGHRS, CDR2 YFSETQ. The V end lost 8 bases, the J end lost 3 bases, and 14 bases lay between the germline ends. The CDR3 is 13 residues long. The CDR3 sequence: CARNWGADTEAFF. Here the CDR3 DNA reads TGCGCCAGAAATTGGGGCGCGGACACTGAAGCTTTCTTT.

This clone appeared once. The rearrangement uses TRBV5-1 and TRBJ2-3; TRBD2 agrees at 11 bases. The CDR3 contains 18 residues. Per the germline V gene, CDR1 is SGHRS and CDR2 is YFSETQ. V lost 0 bases and J lost 2; bases outside the gene matches: 8. Here the CDR3 DNA reads TGCGCCAGCAGCTTGGCCTTGGTTAGCGGGGGGGCCACAGATACGCAGTATTTT. It codes for CASSLALVSGGATDTQYF.

The chain is built from TRBV30 and TRBJ1-6; D gene unclear. The CDR3 has 16 residues. Trimming stripped 5 bases from V and 8 bases from J, with 22 bases between. The V gene's germline CDR1 is GTSNPN and CDR2 SVGIG (reference sequence). The CDR3 sequence is CAWADEILGSDSPLHF. CDR3 DNA: TGTGCCTGGGCAGACGAGATTCTGGGGAGTGATTCACCCCTCCACTTT.

V gene TRBV28 combines with J gene TRBJ2-2, with 8 positions matching TRBD1. Germline values: CDR1 MDHEN, CDR2 SYDVKM. V gave up 6 bases and J gave up 4 bases; unmatched junction bases: 4. The CDR3 covers 14 residues. The CDR3 region is CASSYRGVTGELFF. Written as DNA, the CDR3 is TGTGCCAGCAGCTACAGGGGGGTCACCGGGGAGCTGTTTTTT.

The chain combines TRBV9 with TRBJ2-5, with TRBD2 matching 8 bases. Near its end, the DNA agrees better with TRBJ2-7, so the J call may be wrong. Germline V gene lookup returns CDR1 SGDLS and CDR2 YYNGEE. The CDR3 is made up of 15 amino acids. CDR3 nucleotides: TGTGCCAGCAGCGCCGGGGGGGCGACCCCCTACGAGCAGTACTTC. Translated: CASSAGGATPYEQYF.

The table lists this clone with a count of one. This chain uses TRBV6-5 with TRBJ2-7, with 7 nucleotides matching TRBD1. V dropped 0 bases and J dropped 7; count of bases not matched to a gene: 3. CDR1 and CDR2 (germline): MNHEY, SVGAGI. The length of the CDR3 is 13 residues. CDR3 sequence reads: CASSYSTGQEQYF. The CDR3 coding sequence is TGTGCCAGCAGTTACTCGACAGGGCAAGAGCAGTACTTC.

The V call is TRBV7-8, the J call TRBJ1-2; D gene uncertain. Germline V gives CDR1 SGHVS, CDR2 FQNEAQ. The CDR3 contains 15 residues. With 5 bases removed from V and 2 bases from J, the gap between germline ends came to 15 bases. The CDR3 sequence: CASSENTDRNYGYTF. For the CDR3, the DNA is TGTGCCAGCAGCGAGAACACGGACCGGAACTATGGCTACACCTTC.

The chain couples TRBV27 to TRBJ2-7; the match to TRBD1 covers 10 bases. Germline V CDR1 and CDR2: MNHEY, SMNVEV (reference sequence). CDR3 length equals 13 residues. The junction had 5 bases not matched to a gene; V was cut back by 8 bases and J by 4 bases. CDR3 sequence: CASSGQGGYEQYF. The CDR3 coding sequence is TGTGCCAGCTCAGGACAGGGGGGATACGAGCAGTACTTC.

The V gene is TRBV4-2, the J gene TRBJ2-3; D uncertain. Trimming shortened V by 3 bases and J by 2 bases, and 3 bases separated the two germline ends. CDR3 length equals 12 residues. The germline V gene encodes CDR1 LGHNA and CDR2 YNFKEQ. The CDR3 region is CASSHPTDTQYF. The CDR3 bases are TGTGCCAGCAGCCACCCCACAGATACGCAGTATTTT.

This clone was detected once. The V call is TRBV27, the J call TRBJ2-7; 8 bases line up with TRBD1. The germline gives CDR1 MNHEY, CDR2 SMNVEV (reference sequence). Germline trimming cut 4 bases from V and 3 bases from J; bases unmatched to any gene: 11. This CDR3 contains 16 residues. CDR3 nucleotides: TGTGCCAGCAGTTCCTCACCAGGACAGGGAGGCTACGAGCAGTACTTC. Translation: CASSSSPGQGGYEQYF.

The rearrangement links TRBV4-1 to TRBJ2-7; D is unclear. V lost 5 bases, J lost 0 bases, and 11 bases lay in between. CDR3 size: 14 residues. Germline CDR1 reads MGHRA; CDR2 reads YSYEKL. The CDR3 loop is CASSYHRSSYEQYF. As DNA, the CDR3 is TGCGCCAGCAGCTACCATAGGAGCTCCTACGAGCAGTACTTC.